Below, 27 T cell receptor beta chains from the same sample are listed, as sequenced in a study of cytomegalovirus exposure and HLA in healthy donors. With 60 Vbeta and 13 Jbeta primers, the PCR was carried out. The method was immunoSEQ multiplex PCR; TCRdb's version includes in-frame clones alone and lacks a portion of them. In the table there are about 130,000 clones, more than 80% of which are singletons. Source material: PBMCs. The source of these receptors is a man between 40 and 49 years old in good health and CMV-seronegative.

The V and J genes are TRBV5-4 and TRBJ2-2; no firm D call. The CDR3 totals 14 residues. The V gene lost 5 bases and the J gene lost 1 base, with 9 bases spanning the gap. The germline CDR1 and CDR2 sequences are SGHNT and YYREEE (reference sequence). CDR3 residues: CASSSQMNTGELFF. CDR3 DNA: TGTGCCAGCAGTTCGCAGATGAACACCGGGGAGCTGTTTTTT.

The rearrangement links TRBV5-1 to TRBJ1-5, with a possible D match to TRBD1 (6 bases). The CDR3 extends over 15 amino acids. Germline assignment: CDR1 SGHRS and CDR2 YFSETQ. V lost 0 bases, J lost 6 bases, and 13 bases lay in between. CDR3 in amino acids: CASSLDGGGGQPQHF. In DNA, the CDR3 is TGCGCCAGCAGCTTGGATGGGGGGGGCGGTCAGCCCCAGCATTTT.

This chain joins TRBV2 and TRBJ2-7; 12 positions agree with TRBD1. The germline V gene encodes CDR1 SNHLY and CDR2 FYNNEI. Losses at the gene ends were 5 bases for V and 6 bases for J; bases not matched to a gene: 11. CDR3 length equals 16 residues. This CDR3 reads CASSPRVGTGGAEQYF. In DNA, the CDR3 is TGTGCCAGCAGTCCAAGGGTAGGGACAGGGGGCGCCGAGCAGTACTTC.

The rearrangement links TRBV21-1 to TRBJ1-5. TRBV21-1 is a pseudogene locus. This CDR3 is 13 amino acids long. The chain's CDR3 is CASSKDGYQPQHF. The CDR3 DNA reads TGTGCCAGCAGCAAAGACGGGTATCAGCCCCAGCATTTT.

This clone showed up just a few times. The CDR3 DNA reads TGTGCCAGCAGTGACAGGGCGAGGGGAAACACCATATATTTT. Translated, it gives CASSDRARGNTIYF. The V gene is TRBV6-1, the J gene TRBJ1-3; D is possibly TRBD1 (5 bases). The CDR3 is made up of 14 amino acids. The germline gives CDR1 MNHNS, CDR2 SASEGT. Trimming pared 3 bases from V and 4 bases from J, leaving 10 bases between.

Notes on this clone: One end of the junction varies from germline; a read error may be responsible. The chain couples TRBV19 to TRBJ2-7; D possibly corresponds to TRBD2 (5 bases). The CDR3 runs 14 residues. Germline CDR1 and CDR2: LNHDA and SQIVND (reference sequence). The CDR3, as DNA: TGTGCCAGTAGTATTGGCTACGGGAACTACGAGCCGTACTTC. The encoded protein is CASSIGYGNYEPYF.

The chain recombines TRBV30 with TRBJ2-7; a weak D match, TRBD2 (6 bases). The germline V gene has CDR1 GTSNPN and CDR2 SVGIG (reference sequence). Trimming shortened V by 2 bases and J by 3 bases, and 20 bases separated the two germline ends. This CDR3 comprises 16 residues. For the CDR3, the DNA is TGTGCCTGGAGTTTAGTTGGAGGGGCTCTATACTACGAGCAGTACTTC. Residues: CAWSLVGGALYYEQYF.

On this clone itself: At one of its ends the junction is not consistent with the germline gene, which may arise from a read error. The chain links TRBV29-1 to TRBJ2-6, with 7 bases aligning to TRBD2. Germline-derived CDR1 and CDR2 are SQVTM and ANQGSEA. CDR3 length equals 13 residues. The CDR3 nucleotides are TGCAGCGTGGGGGGGTCTGCGGCCAACGTCCTGACTTTC. The encoded protein is CSVGGSAANVLTF.

This chain uses TRBV5-1 with TRBJ2-1; D call uncertain. V was pared by 4 bases and J by 0 bases, with 20 bases between. This CDR3 contains 18 residues. Germline CDR1 is SGHRS and CDR2 is YFSETQ. The chain's CDR3 is CASSPTLWALSSYNEQFF. As DNA, the CDR3 is TGCGCCAGCAGCCCAACGTTATGGGCCCTAAGCTCCTACAATGAGCAGTTCTTC.

V and J are TRBV5-6 and TRBJ2-5; 9 nucleotides match TRBD2. The CDR3 sequence is 15 residues long. Losses at the gene ends were 0 bases for V and 5 bases for J; bases not matched to a gene: 5. Germline CDR1 reads SGHDT; CDR2 reads YYEEEE. CDR3 protein: CASSLGAGGWETQYF. The CDR3 nucleotides read TGTGCCAGCAGCTTGGGAGCGGGGGGATGGGAGACCCAGTACTTC.

The chain couples TRBV15 to TRBJ2-6, with D possibly being TRBD1 (5 bases). CDR1 and CDR2 (germline): LNHNV, YYDKDF (reference sequence). The CDR3 contains 15 residues. The V gene lost 3 bases and the J gene lost 0 bases, with 6 bases spanning the gap. CDR3 residues: CATSRGHSGANVLTF. In DNA, the CDR3 is TGTGCCACCAGCAGGGGGCACTCTGGGGCCAACGTCCTGACTTTC.

This clone was picked up one time. This chain uses TRBV4-2 with TRBJ2-3; no definite D call. V was shortened by 0 bases and J by 3 bases, with 16 bases between the two germline ends. The CDR3 extends over 17 amino acids. The germline CDR1 and CDR2 sequences are LGHNA and YNFKEQ. CDR3 coding DNA: TGTGCCAGCAGCCAAGATTTAATGGTAGCCGGTACAGATACGCAGTATTTT. Its translation: CASSQDLMVAGTDTQYF.

This chain connects TRBV28 to TRBJ1-2; the match to TRBD1 covers 10 bases. Trimming removed 5 bases from V and 4 bases from J; junction bases left unmatched: 13. Germline assignment: CDR1 MDHEN and CDR2 SYDVKM. The CDR3 has 17 residues. The CDR3 region is CASSAMTGGAGGYGYTF. The DNA of the CDR3 is TGTGCCAGCAGTGCGATGACAGGGGGCGCAGGTGGCTATGGCTACACCTTC.

CDR3 amino acids: CAWSVGGGPTGQYF. The CDR3 nucleotides are TGTGCCTGGAGTGTAGGCGGGGGGCCCACGGGGCAGTACTTC. The chain employs TRBV30 and TRBJ2-7; 8 bases map to TRBD2. The CDR3 loop spans 14 amino acids. Germline lookup yields CDR1 GTSNPN and CDR2 SVGIG (reference sequence). The trim removed 0 bases at V and 9 bases at J, leaving 10 bases unmatched.

The CDR3 here is CASSEYDMNTEAFF. The DNA of the CDR3 is TGTGCCAGCAGTGAATATGACATGAACACTGAAGCTTTCTTT. The V gene is TRBV25-1, the J gene TRBJ1-1; D remains ambiguous. Trimming pared 0 bases from V and 0 bases from J, leaving 5 bases between. Per the germline V gene, CDR1 is MGHDK and CDR2 is SYGVNS. The length of the CDR3 is 14 residues.

This chain connects TRBV6-5 to TRBJ2-7, with 9 bases aligning to TRBD1. The CDR3 sequence is 14 residues long. Looked up from germline, CDR1 is MNHEY and CDR2 is SVGAGI. J was trimmed by 4 bases and V by 2 bases; bases with no gene match: 3. For the CDR3, the DNA is TGTGCCAGCAGTTACCGGGACAGGGTGTACGAGCAGTACTTC. The encoded protein is CASSYRDRVYEQYF.

This clone was seen a handful of times. At one end, the junction sequence differs from germline, possibly due to a read error. V gene TRBV19 combines with J gene TRBJ2-7; D remains unclear. CDR1 and CDR2 (germline): LNHDA, SQIVND (reference sequence). This CDR3 has 14 amino acids. For the CDR3, the DNA is TGTGCCAGTAGCGGCAGGTTTACAGCCTACGCGCAGTACTTC. Amino acids: CASSGRFTAYAQYF.

This sequence joins TRBV5-1 and TRBJ2-5, with a weak D call TRBD1 (7 bases). Germline V gene sequence: CDR1 SGHRS, CDR2 YFSETQ. The CDR3 totals 16 residues. Trimming removed 3 bases from V and 4 bases from J, with 19 bases in between. CDR3 residues: CASSSGTVVGGETQYF. CDR3 coding DNA: TGCGCCAGCAGCTCCGGGACAGTTGTGGGGGGAGAGACCCAGTACTTC.

The V and J genes are TRBV28 and TRBJ1-2, with 7 bases matching TRBD1. With V trimmed by 2 bases and J by 0 bases, 3 bases remained unmatched. The CDR3 sequence is 15 residues long. CDR1 is MDHEN and CDR2 is SYDVKM in the germline V gene. The CDR3 DNA reads as TGTGCCAGCAGTTTAGGGACAGCAGCTAACTATGGCTACACCTTC. Translated, it gives CASSLGTAANYGYTF.

The genes are TRBV28 and TRBJ1-1; 7 bases align to TRBD1. Per germline, CDR1 MDHEN and CDR2 SYDVKM. Losses at the gene ends were 2 bases for V and 5 bases for J; bases not matched to a gene: 5. There are 14 residues in the CDR3. CDR3: CASSLPQGGTEAFF. The DNA of the CDR3 is TGTGCCAGCAGTTTACCCCAGGGGGGAACTGAAGCTTTCTTT. Full variable domain (outside the CDR3, taken from reference TRBV28 and TRBJ1-1): DVKVTQSSRYLVKRTGEKVFLECVQDMDHENMFWYRQDPGLGLRLIYFSYDVKMKEKGDIPEGYSVSREKKERFSLILESASTNQTSMYLCASSLPQGGTEAFFGQGTRLTVV.

The V call is TRBV2, the J call TRBJ2-3, with D possibly matching TRBD2 (6 bases). Germline CDR1 reads SNHLY; CDR2 reads FYNNEI. The V gene lost 6 bases and the J gene lost 0 bases, with 10 bases spanning the gap. The CDR3 consists of 14 residues. CDR3 DNA: TGTGCCAGCAGCTTGACTAGGAGCACAGATACGCAGTATTTT. Its protein is CASSLTRSTDTQYF.

This clone was counted a few times. The V gene is TRBV15, the J gene TRBJ2-3; tentatively, D is TRBD2 (5 bases). V lost 3 bases to trimming and J lost 2 bases, with 9 bases between them. Germline V gene data show CDR1 as LNHNV and CDR2 as YYDKDF (reference sequence). This CDR3 comprises 14 residues. The chain's CDR3 is CATSRRVTTDTQYF. CDR3 DNA sequence: TGTGCCACCAGCAGGAGGGTTACCACAGATACGCAGTATTTT.

The CDR3 is CASSAGQEEETQYF. CDR3 in DNA: TGCGCCAGCAGCGCCGGACAGGAAGAAGAGACCCAGTACTTC. The V call is TRBV5-1, the J call TRBJ2-5, with 7 bases matching TRBD1. This CDR3 has 14 amino acids. The V gene end was trimmed by 4 bases and the J gene end by 3 bases; junction bases not matched to a gene: 6. The germline gives CDR1 SGHRS, CDR2 YFSETQ.

This clone has a handful of counts. The V gene is TRBV6-1, the J gene TRBJ1-5, with D possibly TRBD1 on 5 matching bases. Germline-derived CDR1 and CDR2 are MNHNS and SASEGT. The V end was cut by 3 bases, the J end by 7 bases, with 16 bases between. This CDR3 spans 15 amino acids. CDR3 protein: CASSDQGRVGQPQHF. The CDR3 DNA sequence: TGTGCCAGCAGTGACCAGGGAAGGGTCGGGCAGCCCCAGCATTTT.

This rearrangement joins TRBV6-5 to TRBJ1-6; D perhaps matches TRBD1 (5 bases). Trimming left V 1 base short and J 8 bases short, with 9 bases between. CDR1 and CDR2 from the germline V gene are MNHEY and SVGAGI. The CDR3 extends over 14 amino acids. The CDR3 spells CASSYYQTDSPLHF. The DNA for the CDR3 is TGTGCCAGCAGTTACTATCAGACAGATTCACCCCTCCACTTT.

The V and J genes are TRBV27 and TRBJ2-7, with 14 positions matching TRBD2. The J segment lost 6 bases and the V segment lost 5 bases, leaving 6 bases of the junction unmatched. Germline CDR1 is MNHEY and CDR2 is SMNVEV (reference sequence). The CDR3 length is 15 residues. The CDR3 sequence is CASSPGTSGSREQYF. Written as DNA, the CDR3 is TGTGCCAGCAGTCCCGGGACTAGCGGGAGCCGCGAGCAGTACTTC.

The rearrangement links TRBV5-1 to TRBJ1-2, with D maybe TRBD1 (6 bases). Trimming left V 4 bases short and J 1 base short, with 14 bases between. The germline V gene has CDR1 SGHRS and CDR2 YFSETQ. This CDR3 has 15 residues. The DNA of the CDR3 is TGCGCCAGCAGCATGACAGGCGTAGTTAACTATGGCTACACCTTC. It codes for CASSMTGVVNYGYTF.